This paragraph covers one T cell receptor beta chain sequence. This sample is drawn from a study of Ad26.COV2.S vaccination and SARS-CoV-2 variants. Across the whole study: The trial was COV1001 and the donor's arm was Ad26.COV2.S.

V lost 4 bases to trimming and J lost 0 bases, with 13 bases between them. Germline assignment: CDR1 GTSNPN and CDR2 SVGIG (reference sequence). CDR3 length: 14 amino acids. Treatment of the sample: about 20 received Ad26.COV2.S at low or high dose, single or two shots; about five received placebo; per-sample allocation not given. All samples were drawn on day 63, counting from the first vaccine or placebo injection. What was given as vaccine was an Ad26 vector encoding Wuhan-strain SARS-CoV-2 spike. Method: immunoSEQ multiplex PCR; TCRdb's copy keeps in-frame clones and lacks some. The sample lists approximately 240,000 clones; roughly 88% were seen once.

The clonotype comes from a person aged 18-65 years who received the Ad26.COV2.S COVID-19 vaccine or a placebo. The material sequenced was peripheral blood, taken in a trial of Ad26.COV2.S vaccine versus placebo. The chain recombines TRBV30 with TRBJ2-7; D call uncertain. Here the CDR3 DNA reads TGTGCCTGGACTTACAGCTATAGCTCCTACGAGCAGTACTTC. Translation gives CAWTYSYSSYEQYF. The full variable domain, rest sourced from reference TRBV30 and TRBJ2-7, is SQTIHQWPATLVQPVGSPLSLECTVEGTSNPNLYWYRQAAGRGLQLLFYSVGIGQISSEVPQNLSASRPQDRQFILSSKKLLLSDSGFYLCAWTYSYSSYEQYFGPGTRLTVT.